Included here is one T cell receptor (beta chain) sequence, with context. Its antigen is not identified. What was sequenced were expressed TCRB transcripts, since all of the isolated RNA had been reverse transcribed. About 3.7 million reads on average were seen across naive, central memory and regulatory T cell samples. Profiling relied on immunoSEQ multiplex PCR, and the TCRdb table lists in-frame clones only, not all of them. The table lists hundreds of thousands of clones, about 14% of them singletons. The data stem from a study of beta chain features in type 1 diabetes. Study-level information: Analysis included roughly 100 million sorted cells drawn from all samples.

Overall study results and limits: HLA effects on TCRB rearrangement stayed unresolved here. Researchers caution that PCR might favor shorter templates, equally among patients and controls. Type 1 diabetes patients had TCRB CDR3s that were shorter (moderately but significantly so) in all four CD4+ subsets.

This CDR3 region has 13 residues. Germline CDR1 SGHAT, CDR2 FQNNGV. Trimming stripped 4 bases from V and 5 bases from J, with 11 bases between. The rearrangement links TRBV11-2 to TRBJ1-2; D ambiguous. The specimen was naive CD4+ T cells from blood. This TCR came from a man aged 18 to 29 with type 1 diabetes. This CDR3 reads CASSSRRRYGYTF. In nucleotides, the CDR3 is TGTGCCAGCAGCTCCAGACGGAGATATGGCTACACCTTC.